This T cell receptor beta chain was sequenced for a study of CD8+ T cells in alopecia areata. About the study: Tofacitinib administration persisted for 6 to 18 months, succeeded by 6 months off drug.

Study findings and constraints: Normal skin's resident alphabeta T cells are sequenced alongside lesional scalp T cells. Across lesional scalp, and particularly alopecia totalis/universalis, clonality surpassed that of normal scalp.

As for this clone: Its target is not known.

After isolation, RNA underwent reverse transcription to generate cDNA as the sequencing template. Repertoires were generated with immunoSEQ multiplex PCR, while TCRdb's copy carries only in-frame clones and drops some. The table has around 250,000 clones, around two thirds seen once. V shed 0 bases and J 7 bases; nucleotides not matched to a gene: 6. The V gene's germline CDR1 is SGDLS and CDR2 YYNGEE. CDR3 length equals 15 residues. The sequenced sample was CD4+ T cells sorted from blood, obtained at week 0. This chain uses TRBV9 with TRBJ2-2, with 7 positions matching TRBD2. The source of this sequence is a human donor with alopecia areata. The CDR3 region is CASSVAPGRGGELFF. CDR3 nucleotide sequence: TGTGCCAGCAGCGTAGCTCCAGGGAGGGGCGGGGAGCTGTTTTTT.